This TCR beta chain was sequenced during a study of blood T cell repertoires in COVID-19. The wider study: Samples came from the United States, Italy and Spain, spanning acute and convalescent COVID-19. Sample material is recorded as cDNA or gDNA derived from T cells, B-cell-depleted T cells, or PBMCs.

CDR3 length: 14 amino acids. V lost 6 bases, J lost 5 bases, and 11 bases stayed unmatched. Per the germline V gene, CDR1 is SQVTM and CDR2 is ANQGSEA. As originally analysed: Amplification from reference gene primers served as the basis for estimated nucleated cell counts. Clones were sequenced by immunoSEQ multiplex PCR, and TCRdb holds only the in-frame ones, with some missing. V and J calls and clone size are given by that table; D and trimming were obtained from the DNA. This table has 250,000 to 350,000 clones, around 87% appearing once. The V gene is TRBV29-1, the J gene TRBJ2-5; the match to TRBD1 covers 8 bases. This clonotype was obtained from a woman aged 45 to 65 who had recovered from COVID-19. Sequences were obtained from peripheral blood. CDR3 sequence: CSVADRVQGETQYF. CDR3 in DNA: TGCAGCGTAGCGGACAGGGTCCAAGGGGAGACCCAGTACTTC.